This T cell receptor (beta chain) was sequenced for a study of blood T cell repertoires in COVID-19. Study details: Samples taken during acute and convalescent COVID-19 were collected in the United States, Italy and Spain. T cells, B-cell-depleted T cells, or PBMCs provided the cDNA or gDNA that served as material.

As originally analysed: Amplification of reference gene primers was used by the study to estimate nucleated cell counts. Only in-frame clones appear in the TCRdb table, and some are missing; sequencing was by immunoSEQ multiplex PCR. V and J calls and clone size are as listed in that table; D and trimming were resolved from the DNA. The sample has about 120,000 clones, roughly 90% seen once. Enrollment of patients from Seattle took place during active infection, with longitudinal follow-up. This TCR came from a woman aged 55 to 70 with COVID-19, enrolled during active disease. Sequences were obtained from peripheral blood.

CDR3 loop: CASSDRGGIEAFF. In DNA form, the CDR3 reads TGTGCCAGCAGCGATCGAGGGGGCATTGAAGCTTTCTTT. The V call is TRBV7-9, the J call TRBJ1-1; 7 bases align to TRBD1. V dropped 5 bases and J dropped 7; count of bases not matched to a gene: 7. The CDR3 extends over 13 amino acids. CDR1 and CDR2 from the germline V gene are SEHNR and FQNEAQ (reference sequence).